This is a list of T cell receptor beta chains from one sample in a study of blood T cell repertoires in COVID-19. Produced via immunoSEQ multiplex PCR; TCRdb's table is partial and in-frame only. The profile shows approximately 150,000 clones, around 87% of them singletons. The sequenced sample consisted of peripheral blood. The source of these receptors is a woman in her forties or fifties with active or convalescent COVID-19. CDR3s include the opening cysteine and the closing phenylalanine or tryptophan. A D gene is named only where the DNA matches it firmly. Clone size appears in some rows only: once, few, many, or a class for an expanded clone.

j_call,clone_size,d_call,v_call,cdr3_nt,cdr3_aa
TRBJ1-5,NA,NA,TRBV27,TGTGCCAGCAGTTCACAGGATAGCAATCAGCCCCAGCATTTT,CASSSQDSNQPQHF
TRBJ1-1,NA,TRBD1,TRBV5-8,TGTGCCAGCAGCATTATGACAGGGGTTGACACTGAAGCTTTCTTT,CASSIMTGVDTEAFF
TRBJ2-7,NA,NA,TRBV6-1,TGTGCCAGCAGTGAAGGGGGGGTACTCCTTGACGAGCAGTACTTC,CASSEGGVLLDEQYF
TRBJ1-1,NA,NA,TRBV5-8,TGTGCCAGCAGGTCGGGACAATCCACTGAAGCTTTCTTT,CASRSGQSTEAFF
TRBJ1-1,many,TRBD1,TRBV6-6,TGTGCCAGCAGTAAATCCGGACAGGGCATCTACGCTGAAGCTTTCTTT,CASSKSGQGIYAEAFF
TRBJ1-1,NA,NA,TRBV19,TGTGCCAGTAGTCCCGACAGATACACTGAAGCTTTCTTT,CASSPDRYTEAFF
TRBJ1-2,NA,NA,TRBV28,TGTGCCAGCAGTTCCACGACAGTGTCAAACTATGGCTACACCTTC,CASSSTTVSNYGYTF
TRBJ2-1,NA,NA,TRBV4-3,TGCGCCAGCAGCCAAGAGGTTCGGGGCAATGAGCAGTTCTTC,CASSQEVRGNEQFF
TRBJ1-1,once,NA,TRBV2,TGTGCCAGCAGCCCTGTGACAGTACCCACTGAAGCTTTCTTT,CASSPVTVPTEAFF
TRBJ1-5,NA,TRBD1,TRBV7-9,TGTGCCAGCAGCTTAGGGCAGGGGGCCTTGGATAGCAATCAGCCCCAGCATTTT,CASSLGQGALDSNQPQHF
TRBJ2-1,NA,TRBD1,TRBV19,TGTGCCAGTAGCAACAGGGGGAACAATGAGCAGTTCTTC,CASSNRGNNEQFF
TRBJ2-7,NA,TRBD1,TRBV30,TGTGCCTGGAGTGCCGCGACAGGGGGTATCTACGAGCAGTACTTC,CAWSAATGGIYEQYF
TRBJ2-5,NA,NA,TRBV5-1,TGCGCCAGCAGCCCGGACTCTGACCGGGAGACCCAGTACTTC,CASSPDSDRETQYF
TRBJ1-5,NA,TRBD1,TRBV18,TGTGCCAGCTCACCGGGCGCAGGGGGAGCGCAGCCCCAGCATTTT,CASSPGAGGAQPQHF
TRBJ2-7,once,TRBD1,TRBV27,TGTGCCAGCAGTTTCATCCCCGGGACAGACCTCTCCTACGAGCAGTACTTC,CASSFIPGTDLSYEQYF
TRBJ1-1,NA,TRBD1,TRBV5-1,TGCGCCAGCAGCTCTCACCCCCGGGACAGGGCCACTGAAGCTTTCTTT,CASSSHPRDRATEAFF
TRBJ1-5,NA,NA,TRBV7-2,TGTGCCAGCAGCTTAAGGGGGGATGGGGGGGTCAATCAGCCCCAGCATTTT,CASSLRGDGGVNQPQHF
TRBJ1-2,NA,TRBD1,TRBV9,TGTGCCAGCAGCGTAGAGGGGGCAGGGAACTATGGCTACACCTTC,CASSVEGAGNYGYTF
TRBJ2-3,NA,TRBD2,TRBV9,TGTGCCAGCAGCGTAACTAGCGGGGTCACAGATACGCAGTATTTT,CASSVTSGVTDTQYF
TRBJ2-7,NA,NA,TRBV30,TGTGCCTGGAGTGTAGATTACGGACAGTCAATAACCTACGAGCAGTACTTC,CAWSVDYGQSITYEQYF
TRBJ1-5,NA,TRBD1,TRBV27,TGTGCCAGCAAGGTCGGACAGGGTAATCAGCCCCAGCATTTT,CASKVGQGNQPQHF
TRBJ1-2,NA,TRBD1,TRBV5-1,TGCGCCCGCAGCTTGGGGGTACAGGGGGATGGCTACACCTTC,CARSLGVQGDGYTF
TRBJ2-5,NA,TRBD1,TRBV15,TGTGCCACCAGCAGAGGCGACAGGGGGCAAGAGACCCAGTACTTC,CATSRGDRGQETQYF
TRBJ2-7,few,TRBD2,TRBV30,TGTGCCTGGACGCGGGGCCGACTAGCGGGAACTGCCTACGAGCAGTACTTC,CAWTRGRLAGTAYEQYF
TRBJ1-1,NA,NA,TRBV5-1,TGCGCCAGCAGCTCGAGGGGCCCAGGGGACACTGAAGCTTTCTTT,CASSSRGPGDTEAFF
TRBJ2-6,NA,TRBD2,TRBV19,TGTGCCACTCGGGGGGGAACTTCTTTTACTGGGGCCAACGTCCTGACTTTC,CATRGGTSFTGANVLTF
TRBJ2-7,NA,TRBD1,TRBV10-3,TGTGCCATCAGCGGGACAGGGGCCTACGAGCAGTACTTC,CAISGTGAYEQYF
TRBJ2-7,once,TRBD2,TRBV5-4,TGTGCCAGCAGCTTGGTTGGGCTAGCGGGGGACGAGCAGTACTTC,CASSLVGLAGDEQYF
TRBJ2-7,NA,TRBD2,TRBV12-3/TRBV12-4,TGTGCCAGCAATCTAGCGGGAGCCTACGAGCAGTACTTC,CASNLAGAYEQYF
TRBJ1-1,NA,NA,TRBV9,TGTGCCAGCAGCGTAGGGTGGGCGAACACTGAAGCTTTCTTT,CASSVGWANTEAFF
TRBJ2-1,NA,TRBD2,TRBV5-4,TGTGCCAGCAGCCACCCGGGACTAGCGGGAGGGAAATCCTACAATGAGCAGTTCTTC,CASSHPGLAGGKSYNEQFF
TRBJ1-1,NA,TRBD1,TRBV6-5,TGTGCCAGCAGTTACGCGGCAGGGGGCGCCTACACTGAAGCTTTCTTT,CASSYAAGGAYTEAFF
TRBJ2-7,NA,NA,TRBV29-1,TGCAGCGTCCATACAGGGAACGGCTACGAGCAGTACTTC,CSVHTGNGYEQYF
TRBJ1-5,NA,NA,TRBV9,TGTGCCAGCGGAGGCAATCAGCCCCAGCATTTT,CASGGNQPQHF
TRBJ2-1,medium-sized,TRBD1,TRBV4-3,TGCGCCAGCAGCACCCGACAGGGCCGCCCACAATACAATGAGCAGTTCTTC,CASSTRQGRPQYNEQFF
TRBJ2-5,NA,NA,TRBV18,TGTGCCAGCTCACCGGGGAGGCAGGGAGAAGAGACCCAGTACTTC,CASSPGRQGEETQYF
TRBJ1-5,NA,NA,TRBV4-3,TGCGCCAGCAGCCAAGCGCTAGGGGGAACGGGTCAGCCCCAGCATTTT,CASSQALGGTGQPQHF
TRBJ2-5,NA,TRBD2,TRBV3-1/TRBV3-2,TGTGCCAGCAGCCAAGTTGGGACTAGTCGAGAGACCCAGTACTTC,CASSQVGTSRETQYF
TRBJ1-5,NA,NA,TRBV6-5,TGTGCCAGCAGGCCGACGCGGGATCAGCCCCAGCATTTT,CASRPTRDQPQHF
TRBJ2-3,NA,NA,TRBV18,TGTGCCAGCTCCCGATGGGCCTCCACAGATACGCAGTATTTT,CASSRWASTDTQYF
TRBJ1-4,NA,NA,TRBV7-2,TGTGCCAGCAGCCGATCGGGGGACGAAAAACTGTTTTTT,CASSRSGDEKLFF
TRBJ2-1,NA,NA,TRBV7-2,TGTGCCAGCAGCTTAGACGGGGACTACAATGAGCAGTTCTTC,CASSLDGDYNEQFF
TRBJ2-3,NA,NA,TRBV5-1,TGCGCCAGCTCCACAGGGGGGAGGGTAGGAGATACGCAGTATTTT,CASSTGGRVGDTQYF
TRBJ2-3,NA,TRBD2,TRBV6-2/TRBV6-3,TGTGCCAGCAGTTACCTCAGACTAGCGGGAGGCCCAGATACGCAGTATTTT,CASSYLRLAGGPDTQYF
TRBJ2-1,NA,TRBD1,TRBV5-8,TGTGCCAGCAGCCGACGGACAGGACAGGGTGAGCAGTTCTTC,CASSRRTGQGEQFF
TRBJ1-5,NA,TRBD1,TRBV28,TGTGCCAGCAGTTCGACGCGGGACAGCCAGCATCAGCCCCAGCATTTT,CASSSTRDSQHQPQHF
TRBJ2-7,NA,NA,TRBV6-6,TGTGCCAGCAGTTACTCGGACAGCTACGAGCAGTACTTC,CASSYSDSYEQYF
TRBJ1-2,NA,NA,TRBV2,TGTGCCAGCAGTGAAGTTGAGGTGCAGTTGCGAGACTACACCTTC,CASSEVEVQLRDYTF
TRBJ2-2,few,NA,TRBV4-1,TGCGCCAGCAGCCAAGGAGAGGACACCGGGGAGCTGTTTTTT,CASSQGEDTGELFF
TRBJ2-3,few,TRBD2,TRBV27,TGTGCCAGCAGTTTATTTGTAGGGAGGGGAGATACGCAGTATTTT,CASSLFVGRGDTQYF
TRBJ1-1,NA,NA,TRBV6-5,TGTGCCAGCAGTTACGGTCGGGGGGCTAAGTTCACTGAAGCTTTCTTT,CASSYGRGAKFTEAFF
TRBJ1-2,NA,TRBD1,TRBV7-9,TGTGCCAGCAGCTTGGGGGACAGAAAAAACTATGGCTACACCTTC,CASSLGDRKNYGYTF
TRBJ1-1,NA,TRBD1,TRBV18,TGTGCCAGCTCACCGGTGCTGACAGGGGGCTCAAAAAGCACTGAAGCTTTCTTT,CASSPVLTGGSKSTEAFF